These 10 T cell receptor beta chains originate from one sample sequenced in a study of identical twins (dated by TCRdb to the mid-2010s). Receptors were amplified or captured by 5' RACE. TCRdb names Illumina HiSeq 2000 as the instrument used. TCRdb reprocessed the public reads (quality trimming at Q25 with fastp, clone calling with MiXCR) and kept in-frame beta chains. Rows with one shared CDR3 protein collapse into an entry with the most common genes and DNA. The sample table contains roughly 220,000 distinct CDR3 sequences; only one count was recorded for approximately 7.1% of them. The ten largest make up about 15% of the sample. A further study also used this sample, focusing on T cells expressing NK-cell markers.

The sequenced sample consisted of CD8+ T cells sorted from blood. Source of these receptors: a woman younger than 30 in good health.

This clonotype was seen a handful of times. The chain's CDR3 is CSARGRTAGGPTDTQYF. The DNA for the CDR3 is TGCAGTGCTAGAGGCCGTACGGCGGGGGGGCCCACAGATACGCAGTATTTT. J is TRBJ2-3 and V is TRBV20-1; 9 bases line up with TRBD2. Per germline, CDR1 DFQATT and CDR2 SNEGSKA (reference sequence). CDR3 size: 17 residues. Germline trimming cut 1 base from V and 2 bases from J; bases unmatched to any gene: 10.

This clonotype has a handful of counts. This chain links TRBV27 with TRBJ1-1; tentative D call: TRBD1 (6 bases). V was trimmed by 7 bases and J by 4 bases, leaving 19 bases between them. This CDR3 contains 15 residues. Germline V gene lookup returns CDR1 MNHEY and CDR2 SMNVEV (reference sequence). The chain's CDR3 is CASITTRGMSTEAFF. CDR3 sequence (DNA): TGTGCCAGCATCACCACAAGGGGGATGAGCACTGAAGCTTTCTTT.

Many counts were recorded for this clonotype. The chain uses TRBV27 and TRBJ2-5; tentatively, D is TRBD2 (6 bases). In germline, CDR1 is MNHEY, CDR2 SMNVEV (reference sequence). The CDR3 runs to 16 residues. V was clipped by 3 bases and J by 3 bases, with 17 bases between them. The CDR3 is CASSFLSRGPKETQYF. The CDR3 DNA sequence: TGTGCCAGCAGTTTTCTTTCGCGGGGCCCTAAAGAGACCCAGTACTTC.

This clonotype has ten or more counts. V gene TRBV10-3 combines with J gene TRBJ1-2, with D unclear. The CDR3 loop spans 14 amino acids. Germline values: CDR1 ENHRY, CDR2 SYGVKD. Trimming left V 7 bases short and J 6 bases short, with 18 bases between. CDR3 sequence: CAINRAQAQNGYTF. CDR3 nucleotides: TGTGCCATCAATCGTGCCCAGGCCCAAAATGGCTACACCTTC.

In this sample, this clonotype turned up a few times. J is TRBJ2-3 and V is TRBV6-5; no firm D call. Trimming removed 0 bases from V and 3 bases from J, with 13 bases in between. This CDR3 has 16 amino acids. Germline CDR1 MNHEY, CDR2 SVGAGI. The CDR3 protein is CASSYSQSGMTDTQYF. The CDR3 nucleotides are TGTGCCAGCAGTTACTCCCAAAGTGGAATGACAGATACGCAGTATTTT.

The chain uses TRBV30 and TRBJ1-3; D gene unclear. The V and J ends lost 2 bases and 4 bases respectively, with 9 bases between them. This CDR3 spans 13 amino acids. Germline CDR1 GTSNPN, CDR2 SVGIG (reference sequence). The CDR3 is CAWSWGAGNTIYF. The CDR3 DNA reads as TGTGCCTGGAGTTGGGGTGCGGGAAACACCATATATTTT.

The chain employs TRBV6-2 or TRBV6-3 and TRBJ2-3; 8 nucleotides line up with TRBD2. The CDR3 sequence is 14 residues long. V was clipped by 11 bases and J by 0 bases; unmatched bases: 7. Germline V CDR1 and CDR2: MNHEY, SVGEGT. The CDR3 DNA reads TGTGCCTCGGGAGGGGATTCTAGCACAGATACGCAGTATTTT. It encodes CASGGDSSTDTQYF.

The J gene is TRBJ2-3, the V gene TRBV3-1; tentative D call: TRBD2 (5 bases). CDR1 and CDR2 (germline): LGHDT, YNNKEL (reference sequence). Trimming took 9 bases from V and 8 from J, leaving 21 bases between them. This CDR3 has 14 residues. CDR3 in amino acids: CASTPGTPPGTQYF. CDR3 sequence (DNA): TGTGCCAGTACGCCGGGAACCCCGCCGGGTACGCAGTATTTT.

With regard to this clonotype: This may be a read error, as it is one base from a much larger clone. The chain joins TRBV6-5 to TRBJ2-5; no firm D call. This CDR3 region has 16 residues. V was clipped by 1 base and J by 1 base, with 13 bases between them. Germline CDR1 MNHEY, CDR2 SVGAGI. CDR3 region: CASSYYSTELQETQYF. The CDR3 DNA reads TGTGCCAGCAGTTACTATTCAACCGAGCTCCAAGAGACCCAGTACTTC.

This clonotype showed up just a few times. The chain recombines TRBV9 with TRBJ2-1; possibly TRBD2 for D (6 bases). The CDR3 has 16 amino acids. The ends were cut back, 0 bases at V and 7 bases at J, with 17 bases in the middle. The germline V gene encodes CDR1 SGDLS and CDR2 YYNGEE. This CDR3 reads CASSVGPGVTRNEQFF. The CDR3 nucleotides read TGTGCCAGCAGCGTAGGGCCGGGGGTGACAAGGAATGAGCAGTTCTTC.